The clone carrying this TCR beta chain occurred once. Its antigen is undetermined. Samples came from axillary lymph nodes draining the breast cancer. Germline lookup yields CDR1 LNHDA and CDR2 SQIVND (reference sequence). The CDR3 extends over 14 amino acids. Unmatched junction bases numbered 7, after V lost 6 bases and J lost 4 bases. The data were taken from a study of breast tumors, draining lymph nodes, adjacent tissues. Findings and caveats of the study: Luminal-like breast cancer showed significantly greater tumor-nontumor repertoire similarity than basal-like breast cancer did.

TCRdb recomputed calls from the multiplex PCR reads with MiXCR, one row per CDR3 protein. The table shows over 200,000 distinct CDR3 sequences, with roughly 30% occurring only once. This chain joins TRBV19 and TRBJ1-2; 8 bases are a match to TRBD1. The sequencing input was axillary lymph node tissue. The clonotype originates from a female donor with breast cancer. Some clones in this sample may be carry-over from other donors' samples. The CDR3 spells CASRTGVGAYGYTF. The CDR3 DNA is TGTGCCAGTAGGACAGGGGTCGGAGCCTATGGCTACACCTTC.